One sample yielded the 7 T cell receptor beta chains listed below, sequenced in a study of blood T cell repertoires in COVID-19. This table comes from immunoSEQ multiplex PCR, and its TCRdb copy is limited to in-frame clones, with some not included. This table holds some 150,000 clones, approximately 83% found once. The specimen was peripheral blood. The origin of the receptors is a human donor in a cohort sampled during active COVID-19.

This chain uses TRBV19 with TRBJ2-5, with unresolved D. Looked up from germline, CDR1 is LNHDA and CDR2 is SQIVND (reference sequence). V was cut by 0 bases and J by 2 bases, with 10 bases left in between. The CDR3 length is 15 residues. CDR3 DNA sequence: TGTGCCAGTAGTATAGACGCGGCTACTCAAGAGACCCAGTACTTC. As protein: CASSIDAATQETQYF.

This rearrangement joins TRBV6-5 to TRBJ2-5; 8 bases align to TRBD2. The CDR3 length is 15 residues. J gave up 2 bases and V 9 bases, and 11 bases lay outside the gene matches. CDR1 MNHEY and CDR2 SVGAGI come from the germline V gene. Written as DNA, the CDR3 is TGTGCCAGTCAGAGGGCGGGAGGATTACAAGAGACCCAGTACTTC. This sequence encodes CASQRAGGLQETQYF.

V and J are TRBV3-1 (or the pseudogene TRBV3-2) and TRBJ2-7, with TRBD2 as a possible D gene (6 bases). From germline, CDR1 is LGHDT and CDR2 YNNKEL (reference sequence). The V end was cut by 6 bases, the J end by 2 bases, with 17 bases between. This CDR3 region has 15 residues. The DNA of the CDR3 is TGTGCCAGCAGTCTGGGGGGAGAGGGGACCTACGAGCAGTACTTC. Translation: CASSLGGEGTYEQYF.

V gene TRBV6-1 combines with J gene TRBJ2-1, with D hard to call. Between the trimmed V and J ends, which lost 3 bases and 7 bases, there was a span of 16 bases. The germline gives CDR1 MNHNS, CDR2 SASEGT. The CDR3 is 15 residues long. The CDR3 bases are TGTGCCAGCAGTGATCTGTCGCGTACCCCTAATGAGCAGTTCTTC. It translates to CASSDLSRTPNEQFF.

The CDR3 sequence is CASSLALGTSYNEQFF. The CDR3 nucleotides read TGTGCCAGCAGCTTGGCCCTCGGGACATCCTACAATGAGCAGTTCTTC. The V call is TRBV5-6, the J call TRBJ2-1; the D gene is possibly TRBD1 (6 bases). The CDR3 is 16 residues long. V was clipped by 0 bases and J by 1 base, with 11 bases between them. In germline, CDR1 is SGHDT, CDR2 YYEEEE.

The V call is TRBV5-1, the J call TRBJ2-2, with D hard to call. This CDR3 has 14 residues. The V end lost 5 bases, the J end lost 3 bases, and 11 bases lay between the germline ends. Germline CDR1 and CDR2: SGHRS and YFSETQ. CDR3: CASSKIGYTGELFF. In nucleotides, the CDR3 is TGCGCCAGCAGTAAAATCGGTTACACCGGGGAGCTGTTTTTT.

The V and J genes are TRBV4-1 and TRBJ2-2; TRBD2 agrees at 16 bases. Germline V gene data show CDR1 as MGHRA and CDR2 as YSYEKL. V was clipped by 5 bases and J by 7 bases; unmatched bases: 7. CDR3 length equals 17 residues. As DNA, the CDR3 is TGCGCCAGCAGCAAGGGACTAGCGGGAGGGCCAAACGGGGAGCTGTTTTTT. Its protein is CASSKGLAGGPNGELFF.